What follows are 15 T cell receptor beta chains derived from one specimen sequenced in a study of blood T cells in healthy people across ages. Then a second PCR, running about 6 to 12 cycles, was carried out with a sample-barcoded 5' primer and a J-beta primer mix. TCRdb recomputed calls from the 5' RACE reads with MiXCR, one row per CDR3 protein. The sample records hundreds of thousands of distinct CDR3 sequences, roughly 47% being singletons. Sequenced sample: blood. The source of these receptors is an older woman in good health.

This clonotype is a singleton in its sample. This may be a read error, as it is one base from a much larger clone. V and J are TRBV7-2 and TRBJ2-7, with D possibly being TRBD2 (5 bases). Germline V gene sequence: CDR1 SGHTA, CDR2 FQGNSA. This CDR3 comprises 13 residues. CDR3 coding DNA: TGTGCCAGCAGCGTAGAGCGGACCTACGAGCGGTACTTC. It is translated as CASSVERTYERYF.

The chain couples TRBV10-3 to TRBJ2-5; the D is unclear. Trimming took off 8 bases at V and 11 bases at J, with 30 bases between the two ends. Germline V CDR1 and CDR2: ENHRY, SYGVKD. The CDR3 runs 16 residues. Here the CDR3 reads CAIEGEPTDQDNEQYF. The CDR3 bases are TGTGCCATCGAAGGTGAGCCGACCGATCAAGACAATGAGCAGTACTTC.

This clonotype was seen only a few times. The genes are TRBV7-2 and TRBJ2-5; 13 bases are shared with TRBD2. Trimming cost V 5 bases and J 11 bases; bases outside gene matches: 14. This CDR3 comprises 16 residues. In germline, CDR1 is SGHTA, CDR2 FQGNSA. In DNA form, the CDR3 reads TGTGCCAGCAGCAAACGGACTAGCGGGAGTCACTGGGAGCAGTACTTC. Protein: CASSKRTSGSHWEQYF. The variable domain in full, completed from reference TRBV7-2 and TRBJ2-5, reads GAGVSQSPSNKVTEKGKDVELRCDPISGHTALYWYRQSLGQGLEFLIYFQGNSAPDKSGLPSDRFSAERTGGSVSTLTIQRTQQEDSAVYLCASSKRTSGSHWEQYFGPGTRLLVL.

The rearrangement uses TRBV7-2 and TRBJ2-5; TRBD1 matches 9 bases. The end of the DNA fits TRBJ2-7 better, so the J call may be wrong. The CDR3 contains 14 residues. In germline, CDR1 is SGHTA, CDR2 FQGNSA. CDR3: CASSAGQGGGEQYF. The CDR3 nucleotides are TGTGCCAGCAGCGCGGGACAGGGTGGAGGCGAGCAGTACTTC.

The chain joins TRBV29-1 to TRBJ2-5; D may be TRBD1 or TRBD2 (6 bases each). Germline-derived CDR1 and CDR2 are SQVTM and ANQGSEA. V lost 7 bases, J lost 9 bases, and 18 bases lay in between. The CDR3 consists of 12 residues. CDR3 nucleotides: TGCAGCGGAACGTCAGGGGAGGAGGCCCAGTACTTC. Its translation is CSGTSGEEAQYF.

J is TRBJ1-2 and V is TRBV5-1; D is unclear. Per germline, CDR1 SGHRS and CDR2 YFSETQ. The CDR3 runs 15 residues. The germline V and J ends were trimmed by 0 bases and 0 bases, with 9 bases remaining between them. CDR3 in DNA: TGCGCCAGCAGCTTGGCCGGAGATCCTAACTATGGCTACACCTTC. Translation: CASSLAGDPNYGYTF.

This chain uses TRBV10-3 with TRBJ2-5; a possible D gene is TRBD1 (6 bases). The end of the DNA is better explained by TRBJ2-7, so the J call may be wrong. There are 13 residues in the CDR3. Germline CDR1 ENHRY, CDR2 SYGVKD. The CDR3 region is CAIGNREYYEQYF. The CDR3 region has the DNA TGTGCCATCGGAAACAGGGAATACTACGAGCAGTACTTC.

This clonotype came up a few times. The chain employs TRBV7-2 and TRBJ2-3, with 9 nucleotides matching TRBD2. Germline values: CDR1 SGHTA, CDR2 FQGNSA. This CDR3 contains 15 residues. Trimming removed 4 bases from V and 2 bases from J; junction bases left unmatched: 4. The CDR3 sequence: CASSSSGTFTDTQYF. Here the CDR3 DNA reads TGTGCCAGCAGCTCTAGCGGGACATTCACAGATACGCAGTATTTT. The variable domain in full, with the rest retrieved from reference TRBV7-2 and TRBJ2-3, is GAGVSQSPSNKVTEKGKDVELRCDPISGHTALYWYRQSLGQGLEFLIYFQGNSAPDKSGLPSDRFSAERTGGSVSTLTIQRTQQEDSAVYLCASSSSGTFTDTQYFGPGTRLTVL.

V is TRBV7-9 and J is TRBJ2-7; D is tentatively TRBD1 or TRBD2 (5 bases each). Judging by the DNA end, TRBJ2-5 fits better; the J call may be wrong. Per germline, CDR1 SEHNR and CDR2 FQNEAQ (reference sequence). This CDR3 is 12 amino acids long. The CDR3 bases are TGTGCCAGCAGCTGGGGGTCAGGGACCCAGTACTTC. As protein: CASSWGSGTQYF.

This clonotype was counted a few times. V gene TRBV4-2 combines with J gene TRBJ1-1; D remains unclear. This CDR3 region has 12 residues. CDR1 and CDR2 (germline): LGHNA, YNFKEQ. V lost 1 base to trimming and J lost 8 bases, with 8 bases between them. CDR3 region: CASSQAAGEAFF. In DNA form, the CDR3 reads TGTGCCAGCAGCCAAGCAGCAGGAGAAGCTTTCTTT.

The chain is built from TRBV20-1 and TRBJ2-5, with 10 bases matching TRBD2. The length of the CDR3 is 12 residues. Germline lookup yields CDR1 DFQATT and CDR2 SNEGSKA (reference sequence). Here the CDR3 reads CSSGLAVETQYF. Written as DNA, the CDR3 is TGCAGCAGCGGACTAGCGGTAGAGACCCAGTACTTC.

This clonotype was observed a handful of times. This chain uses TRBV3-1 with TRBJ2-3, with 9 positions matching TRBD2. Germline assignment: CDR1 LGHDT and CDR2 YNNKEL (reference sequence). V lost 2 bases and J lost 3; bases outside the gene matches: 12. CDR3 length: 18 residues. As DNA, the CDR3 is TGTGCCAGCAGCCAAATCGTCGGCGGGGGGGGTACTACAGATACGCAGTATTTT. Translating gives CASSQIVGGGGTTDTQYF.

This chain uses TRBV30 with TRBJ2-1, with 7 bases identical to TRBD1. Germline lookup yields CDR1 GTSNPN and CDR2 SVGIG (reference sequence). This CDR3 has 15 residues. Trimming removed 8 bases from V and 1 base from J; junction bases left unmatched: 11. The CDR3 coding sequence is TGTGCCCAAGACAGGGCCACGGCGTCCTACAATGAGCAGTTCTTC. It codes for CAQDRATASYNEQFF.

The chain employs TRBV18 and TRBJ2-1; 9 nucleotides line up with TRBD1. Germline assignment: CDR1 KGHSH and CDR2 LQKENI. The CDR3 is 15 residues long. V shed 0 bases and J 10 bases; nucleotides not matched to a gene: 7. CDR3 nucleotide sequence: TGTGCCAGCTCACCACCCGGGACAGGGTCCCCCGAGCAGTTCTTC. It translates to CASSPPGTGSPEQFF.

This clonotype came up a few times. CDR3 region: CATSDWTTAAHNEQFF. In nucleotides, the CDR3 is TGTGCCACCAGTGATTGGACTACCGCAGCGCACAATGAGCAGTTCTTC. V gene TRBV24-1 combines with J gene TRBJ2-1; tentatively, D is TRBD2 (6 bases). The germline gives CDR1 KGHDR, CDR2 SFDVKD. Trimming took off 2 bases at V and 5 bases at J, with 15 bases between the two ends. The CDR3 covers 16 residues.